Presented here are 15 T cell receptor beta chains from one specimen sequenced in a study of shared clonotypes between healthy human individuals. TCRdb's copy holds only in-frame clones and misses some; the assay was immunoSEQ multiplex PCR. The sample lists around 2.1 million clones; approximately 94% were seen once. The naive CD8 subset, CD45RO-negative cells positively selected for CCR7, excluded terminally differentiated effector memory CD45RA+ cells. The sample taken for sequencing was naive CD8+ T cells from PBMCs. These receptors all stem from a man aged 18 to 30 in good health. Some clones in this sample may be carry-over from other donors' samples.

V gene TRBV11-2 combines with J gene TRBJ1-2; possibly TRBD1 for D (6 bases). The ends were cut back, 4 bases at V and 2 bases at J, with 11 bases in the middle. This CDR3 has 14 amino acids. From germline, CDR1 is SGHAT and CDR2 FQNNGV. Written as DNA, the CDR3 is TGTGCCAGCAGCTCGCAGACAGGAAACTATGGCTACACCTTC. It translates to CASSSQTGNYGYTF.

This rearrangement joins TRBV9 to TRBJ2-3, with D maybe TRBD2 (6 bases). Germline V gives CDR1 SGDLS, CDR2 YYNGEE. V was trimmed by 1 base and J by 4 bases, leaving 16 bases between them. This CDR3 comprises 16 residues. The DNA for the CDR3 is TGTGCCAGCAGCGTATACGGAGGGATGGGAGCAGATACGCAGTATTTT. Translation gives CASSVYGGMGADTQYF.

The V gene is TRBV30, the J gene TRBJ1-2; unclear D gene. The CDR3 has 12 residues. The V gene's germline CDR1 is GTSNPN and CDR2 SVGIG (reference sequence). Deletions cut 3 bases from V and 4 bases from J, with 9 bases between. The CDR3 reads CAWRKGGYGYTF. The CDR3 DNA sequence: TGTGCCTGGAGAAAGGGTGGCTATGGCTACACCTTC.

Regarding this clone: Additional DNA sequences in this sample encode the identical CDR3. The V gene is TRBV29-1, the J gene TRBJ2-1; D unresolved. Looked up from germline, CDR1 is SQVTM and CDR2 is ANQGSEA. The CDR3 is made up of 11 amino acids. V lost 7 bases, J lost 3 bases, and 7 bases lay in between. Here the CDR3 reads CSGLDYNEQFF. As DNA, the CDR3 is TGCAGCGGCCTCGACTACAATGAGCAGTTCTTC.

CDR3 DNA: TGTGCCAGCAGTAGCGTGCCAGGAGCCTACGAGCAGTACTTC. Protein: CASSSVPGAYEQYF. This chain links TRBV11-2 with TRBJ2-7; weak D call: TRBD2 (5 bases). CDR1 and CDR2 from the germline V gene are SGHAT and FQNNGV. The length of the CDR3 is 14 residues. V lost 6 bases to trimming and J lost 2 bases, with 14 bases between them.

The CDR3 DNA is TGTGCCAGTAGTAAGTCACCCGAAGCTTTCTTT. Translated, it gives CASSKSPEAFF. This sequence joins TRBV19 and TRBJ1-1; no clear D gene. This CDR3 region has 11 residues. Per germline, CDR1 LNHDA and CDR2 SQIVND (reference sequence). Trimming took off 4 bases at V and 8 bases at J, with 8 bases between the two ends.

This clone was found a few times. The DNA for the CDR3 is TGTGCCAGCAGTCCCTATGGGGGGATTATCTATGGCTACACCTTC. Protein product: CASSPYGGIIYGYTF. The V and J genes are TRBV27 and TRBJ1-2; D perhaps matches TRBD1 (5 bases). This CDR3 has 15 amino acids. V lost 5 bases and J lost 4, with 17 bases in between. CDR1 MNHEY and CDR2 SMNVEV come from the germline V gene (reference sequence).

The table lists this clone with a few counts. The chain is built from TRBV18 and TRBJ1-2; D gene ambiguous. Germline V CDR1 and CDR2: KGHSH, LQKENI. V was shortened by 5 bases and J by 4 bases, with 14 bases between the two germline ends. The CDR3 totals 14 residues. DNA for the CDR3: TGTGCCAGCTCATTAGACGGCAGCTTCTATGGCTACACCTTC. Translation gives CASSLDGSFYGYTF.

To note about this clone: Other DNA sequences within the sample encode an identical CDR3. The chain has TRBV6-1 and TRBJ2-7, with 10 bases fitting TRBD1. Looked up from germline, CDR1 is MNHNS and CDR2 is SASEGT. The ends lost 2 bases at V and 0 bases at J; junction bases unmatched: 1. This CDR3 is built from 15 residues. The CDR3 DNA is TGTGCCAGCAGTGAACGGGACAGGGGCTCCTACGAGCAGTACTTC. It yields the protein CASSERDRGSYEQYF.

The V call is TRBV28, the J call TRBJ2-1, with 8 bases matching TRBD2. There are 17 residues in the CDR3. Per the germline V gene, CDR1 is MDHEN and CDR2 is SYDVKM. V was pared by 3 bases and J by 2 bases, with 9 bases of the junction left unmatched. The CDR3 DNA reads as TGTGCCAGCAGTTTCTTCGGACTAGCTCCCGCCTACAATGAGCAGTTCTTC. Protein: CASSFFGLAPAYNEQFF.

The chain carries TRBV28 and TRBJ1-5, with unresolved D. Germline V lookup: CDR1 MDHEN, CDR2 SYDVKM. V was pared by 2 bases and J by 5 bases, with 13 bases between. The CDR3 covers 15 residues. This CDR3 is CASSLRRDEDQPQHF. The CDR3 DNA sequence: TGTGCCAGCAGTTTACGGCGGGATGAAGATCAGCCCCAGCATTTT.

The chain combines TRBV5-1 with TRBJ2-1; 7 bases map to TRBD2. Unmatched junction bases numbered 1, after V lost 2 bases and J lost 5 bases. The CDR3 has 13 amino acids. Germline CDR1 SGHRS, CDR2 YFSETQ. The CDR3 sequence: CASSFLADNEQFF. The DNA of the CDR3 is TGCGCCAGCAGCTTTCTAGCGGACAATGAGCAGTTCTTC.

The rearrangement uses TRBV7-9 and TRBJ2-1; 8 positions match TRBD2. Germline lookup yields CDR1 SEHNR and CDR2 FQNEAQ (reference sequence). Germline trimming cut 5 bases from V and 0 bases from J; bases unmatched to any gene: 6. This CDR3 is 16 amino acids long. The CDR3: CASSHGRANSYNEQFF. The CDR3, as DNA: TGTGCCAGCAGCCACGGGAGGGCCAACTCCTACAATGAGCAGTTCTTC.

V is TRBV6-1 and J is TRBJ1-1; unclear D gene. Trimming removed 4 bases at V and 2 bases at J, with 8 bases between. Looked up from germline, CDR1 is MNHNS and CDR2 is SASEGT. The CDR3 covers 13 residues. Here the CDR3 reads CASSVGINTEAFF. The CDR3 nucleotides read TGTGCCAGCAGTGTCGGGATCAACACTGAAGCTTTCTTT.

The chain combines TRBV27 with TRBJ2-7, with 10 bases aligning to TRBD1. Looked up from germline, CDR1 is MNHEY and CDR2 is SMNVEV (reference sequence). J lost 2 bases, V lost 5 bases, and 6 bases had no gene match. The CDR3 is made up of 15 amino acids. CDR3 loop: CASSEWGQGTYEQYF. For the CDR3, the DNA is TGTGCCAGCAGTGAGTGGGGACAGGGGACCTACGAGCAGTACTTC.